This TCR beta chain was sequenced for a study of CD8 T cells in ankylosing spondylitis. This CDR3 is 15 amino acids long. Germline-derived CDR1 and CDR2 are DFQATT and SNEGSKA (reference sequence). The V end lost 2 bases, the J end lost 4 bases, and 15 bases lay between the germline ends. This clonotype was recorded many times. Its antigen is unknown. A quantitative 5'-RACE method, one with molecular barcodes, was used to make TCR beta libraries. TCRdb re-analysed the 5' RACE reads in MiXCR, keeping a single row per CDR3 protein. The sample yields approximately 240,000 distinct CDR3 sequences, about 24% seen once. The study's findings and limits: Researchers reportedly found disease-linked clones significantly enriched in matched ankylosing spondylitis synovial fluid. A TCR beta motif of fewer than 10 highly homologous variants seemed to mark ankylosing spondylitis blood.

The receptor was derived from a male donor with ankylosing spondylitis or in good health (not recorded which). Sequencing was carried out using blood, either unsorted or a sorted T cell fraction (not recorded which). This rearrangement joins TRBV20-1 to TRBJ2-1, with D possibly matching TRBD2 (7 bases). The CDR3 bases are TGCAGTGCTAGACTTTCGCGGGGGCGATACAATGAGCAGTTCTTC. Translated: CSARLSRGRYNEQFF.